The next 21 T cell receptor beta chains were all read from a single sample in a study of blood T cells in healthy people across ages. A sample-barcoded 5' primer and a J-beta primer mix were used in a second PCR of roughly 7 to 12 cycles. TCRdb reprocessed the 5' RACE reads via MiXCR and lists one record per CDR3 protein. The table shows roughly 1.7 million distinct CDR3 sequences, with almost 35% occurring only once. Sequences were obtained from blood. The source of these receptors is a woman aged 25 to 39 in good health.

This clonotype turned up a few times. The chain uses TRBV7-2 and TRBJ2-1; D is ambiguous. The CDR3 is 13 amino acids. Trimming removed 2 bases from V and 9 bases from J, with 11 bases in between. Germline V gene sequence: CDR1 SGHTA, CDR2 FQGNSA. For the CDR3, the DNA is TGTGCCAGCAGCTTATTGGGCTTCATTGAGCAGTTCTTC. Amino acids: CASSLLGFIEQFF.

The sample holds a few counts of this clonotype. The chain carries TRBV20-1 and TRBJ1-4, with D possibly TRBD1 on 6 matching bases. This CDR3 comprises 16 residues. Germline values: CDR1 DFQATT, CDR2 SNEGSKA (reference sequence). Trimming cost V 0 bases and J 6 bases, with 17 bases left between them. The CDR3, as DNA: TGCAGTGCTAGAGAGGGTCCCGGGACATGGGATGAAAAACTGTTTTTT. The encoded protein is CSAREGPGTWDEKLFF.

The chain carries TRBV20-1 and TRBJ1-1; a weak D match, TRBD1 (6 bases). The CDR3 is 14 amino acids. The germline V gene has CDR1 DFQATT and CDR2 SNEGSKA (reference sequence). V was trimmed by 0 bases and J by 2 bases, leaving 10 bases between them. The CDR3 sequence: CSARDHGGNTEAFF. The CDR3 DNA reads as TGCAGTGCTAGAGATCATGGGGGCAACACTGAAGCTTTCTTT.

With respect to this clonotype: At one end, the junction sequence differs from germline, possibly due to a read error. The rearrangement uses TRBV20-1 and TRBJ2-1; perhaps TRBD2 as D (5 bases). Germline V gives CDR1 DFQATT, CDR2 SNEGSKA (reference sequence). This CDR3 comprises 13 residues. This CDR3 reads CSAFPPGNNEHFF. The CDR3 DNA is TGCAGTGCTTTCCCTCCCGGGAACAATGAGCACTTCTTC.

In its sample, this clonotype was seen many times. The chain has TRBV29-1 and TRBJ2-7, with 7 bases matching TRBD1. CDR1 and CDR2 from the germline V gene are SQVTM and ANQGSEA. The CDR3 is 13 residues long. The junction had 6 bases not matched to a gene; V was cut back by 4 bases and J by 3 bases. The CDR3 bases are TGCAGCGTTGTCACAGGGGTCAGCTACGAGCAGTACTTC. Amino acid sequence: CSVVTGVSYEQYF.

The chain recombines TRBV7-9 with TRBJ2-2, with D tentatively TRBD2 (5 bases). Trimming took 5 bases from V and 4 from J, leaving 17 bases between them. The CDR3 spans 16 residues. Germline CDR1 SEHNR, CDR2 FQNEAQ (reference sequence). CDR3 nucleotides: TGTGCCAGCAGCCCACTAATTTACGGACTCACCGGGGAGCTGTTTTTT. Translation gives CASSPLIYGLTGELFF.

The gene calls are TRBV28 and TRBJ2-3; D is perhaps TRBD2 (5 bases). Germline CDR1 reads MDHEN; CDR2 reads SYDVKM. The CDR3 is made up of 16 amino acids. The ends were cut back, 1 base at V and 0 bases at J, with 11 bases in the middle. The CDR3 reads CASSLLSGGSTDTQYF. The CDR3, as DNA: TGTGCCAGCAGTTTATTGAGCGGAGGAAGCACAGATACGCAGTATTTT.

The chain employs TRBV15 and TRBJ2-1, with TRBD2 matching 8 bases. V was clipped by 5 bases and J by 0 bases; unmatched bases: 3. CDR1 is LNHNV, CDR2 YYDKDF, per germline (reference sequence). The CDR3 is 15 amino acids. As DNA, the CDR3 is TGTGCCACCAGCCCCCGGGGGGGCTCCTACAATGAGCAGTTCTTC. As protein: CATSPRGGSYNEQFF. The variable domain in full, with the rest retrieved from reference TRBV15 and TRBJ2-1, is DAMVIQNPRYQVTQFGKPVTLSCSQTLNHNVMYWYQQKSSQAPKLLFHYYDKDFNNEADTPDNFQSRRPNTSFCFLDIRSPGLGDTAMYLCATSPRGGSYNEQFFGPGTRLTVL.

This clonotype was detected a few times. The chain links TRBV11-2 to TRBJ2-1; no firm D call. Per the germline V gene, CDR1 is SGHAT and CDR2 is FQNNGV. CDR3 length equals 13 residues. The V and J ends lost 4 bases and 6 bases respectively, with 10 bases between them. The CDR3 sequence: CASSWVMSNEQFF. Here the CDR3 DNA reads TGTGCCAGCAGCTGGGTTATGAGCAATGAGCAGTTCTTC. Full variable domain (remainder filled in from reference TRBV11-2 and TRBJ2-1): EAGVAQSPRYKIIEKRQSVAFWCNPISGHATLYWYQQILGQGPKLLIQFQNNGVVDDSQLPKDRFSAERLKGVDSTLKIQPAKLEDSAVYLCASSWVMSNEQFFGPGTRLTVL.

The chain has TRBV2 and TRBJ2-5; TRBD2 matches 7 bases. V lost 0 bases and J lost 5; bases outside the gene matches: 9. Looked up from germline, CDR1 is SNHLY and CDR2 is FYNNEI. This CDR3 has 16 residues. CDR3 region: CASSEALGGSTETQYF. The CDR3 nucleotides are TGTGCCAGCAGTGAAGCGCTCGGCGGGAGTACCGAGACCCAGTACTTC.

The DNA of the CDR3 is TGCAGTGCTAGTCAGGGAGGAACTAATGAAAAACTGTTTTTT. Translated, it gives CSASQGGTNEKLFF. This sequence joins TRBV20-1 and TRBJ1-4; D may be TRBD1 (5 bases). Per germline, CDR1 DFQATT and CDR2 SNEGSKA (reference sequence). The CDR3 covers 14 residues. Between the trimmed V and J ends, which lost 3 bases and 1 base, there was a span of 9 bases.

The chain couples TRBV6-9 to TRBJ2-5; TRBD2 agrees at 11 bases. The CDR3 contains 17 residues. Germline values: CDR1 MNHGY, CDR2 SVAAGI. The J segment lost 4 bases and the V segment lost 11 bases, leaving 18 bases of the junction unmatched. The CDR3: CACSYRSSGGVGETQYF. CDR3 nucleotide sequence: TGTGCCTGTAGTTATAGGAGTAGCGGGGGGGTTGGAGAGACCCAGTACTTC.

The chain is built from TRBV10-3 and TRBJ2-3; D may correspond to TRBD1 or TRBD2 (5 bases each). CDR3 size: 15 residues. CDR1 and CDR2 from the germline V gene are ENHRY and SYGVKD. V gave up 11 bases and J gave up 10 bases, with 28 bases separating them. The CDR3 nucleotides are TGTGCCCACGGCCCGGGGACCCCCCTTGTGGATCCGCAGTATTTT. Translating it yields CAHGPGTPLVDPQYF.

This clonotype was picked up a small number of times. This chain links TRBV24-1 with TRBJ2-1; 11 nucleotides align to TRBD2. In germline, CDR1 is KGHDR, CDR2 SFDVKD. V dropped 4 bases and J dropped 5; count of bases not matched to a gene: 18. The CDR3 is made up of 20 amino acids. Here the CDR3 reads CATSDLGARGSGRVDNEQFF. As DNA, the CDR3 is TGTGCCACCAGTGACCTTGGAGCGAGGGGTAGCGGGAGGGTAGACAATGAGCAGTTCTTC.

This clonotype was seen a few times. CDR3 nucleotides: TGTGCCAGCAGCTTAACGTGGCACGAGCAGTACTTC. Translation gives CASSLTWHEQYF. The V call is TRBV12-3 or TRBV12-4, the J call TRBJ2-7; no definite D call. Trimming took 6 bases from V and 5 from J, leaving 11 bases between them. The CDR3 spans 12 residues.

This clonotype was seen ten or more times. The chain carries TRBV10-3 and TRBJ2-6; D is unresolved. V gave up 7 bases and J gave up 4 bases, with 14 bases separating them. This CDR3 region has 15 residues. Germline V gene data show CDR1 as ENHRY and CDR2 as SYGVKD. The CDR3 bases are TGTGCCATCAACTCAGAAGAGTCGGGGGCCAACGTCCTGACTTTC. It encodes CAINSEESGANVLTF.

This clonotype was observed a few times. This sequence joins TRBV6-1 and TRBJ2-5, with D tentatively TRBD1 (6 bases). Trimming stripped 4 bases from V and 4 bases from J, with 19 bases between. The CDR3 length is 16 residues. Germline lookup yields CDR1 MNHNS and CDR2 SASEGT. DNA of the CDR3: TGTGCCAGCAGTGCGCGACAGGAGGCCTTGAGAGAGACCCAGTACTTC. Translating gives CASSARQEALRETQYF.

Written as DNA, the CDR3 is TGTGCCAGCAGTTGGGGGACTCTCAACAATGAGCAGTTCTTC. This codes for CASSWGTLNNEQFF. The rearrangement links TRBV27 to TRBJ2-1; D possibly corresponds to TRBD2 (6 bases). This CDR3 has 14 residues. Germline lookup yields CDR1 MNHEY and CDR2 SMNVEV (reference sequence). V was cut by 4 bases and J by 5 bases, with 12 bases left in between.

V usage is TRBV18 and J usage is TRBJ1-1, with 7 bases identical to TRBD1. The V segment lost 2 bases and the J segment 1 base; nucleotides outside the gene matches: 4. CDR3 length: 15 residues. CDR1 and CDR2 (germline): KGHSH, LQKENI. CDR3 loop: CASSPGQVPNTEAFF. Here the CDR3 DNA reads TGTGCCAGCTCACCAGGACAGGTTCCGAACACTGAAGCTTTCTTT. The variable domain in full, completed from reference TRBV18 and TRBJ1-1, reads NAGVMQNPRHLVRRRGQEARLRCSPMKGHSHVYWYRQLPEEGLKFMVYLQKENIIDESGMPKERFSAEFPKEGPSILRIQQVVRGDSAAYFCASSPGQVPNTEAFFGQGTRLTVV.

This clonotype was seen a handful of times. V is TRBV3-1 and J is TRBJ2-5, with 8 nucleotides matching TRBD1. The trim removed 0 bases at V and 2 bases at J, leaving 5 bases unmatched. In germline, CDR1 is LGHDT, CDR2 YNNKEL (reference sequence). This CDR3 contains 16 residues. The chain's CDR3 is CASSQDNNRGQETQYF. In DNA form, the CDR3 reads TGTGCCAGCAGCCAAGATAACAACAGGGGGCAAGAGACCCAGTACTTC.

The V gene is TRBV7-2, the J gene TRBJ2-4, with TRBD1 matching over 8 bases. The CDR3 spans 14 residues. Germline V lookup: CDR1 SGHTA, CDR2 FQGNSA. The V and J ends lost 1 base and 9 bases, in that order; junction bases with no gene match: 5. The CDR3 DNA reads TGTGCCAGCAGCTTAGACAGGGGGTATGGCATTCAGTACTTC. This codes for CASSLDRGYGIQYF.